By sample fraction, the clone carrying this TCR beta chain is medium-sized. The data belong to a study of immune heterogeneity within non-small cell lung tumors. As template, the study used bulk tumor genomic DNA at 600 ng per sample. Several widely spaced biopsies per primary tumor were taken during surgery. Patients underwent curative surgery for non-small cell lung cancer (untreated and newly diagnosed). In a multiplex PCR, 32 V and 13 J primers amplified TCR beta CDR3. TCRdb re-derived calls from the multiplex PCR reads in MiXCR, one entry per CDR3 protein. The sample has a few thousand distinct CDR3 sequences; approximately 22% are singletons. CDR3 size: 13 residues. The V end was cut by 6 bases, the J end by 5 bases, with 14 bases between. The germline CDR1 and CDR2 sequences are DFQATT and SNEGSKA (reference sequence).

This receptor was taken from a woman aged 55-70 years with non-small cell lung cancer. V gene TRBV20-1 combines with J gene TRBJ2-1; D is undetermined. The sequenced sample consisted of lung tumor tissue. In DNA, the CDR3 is TGCAGTGCCCCTATAGCCCTTAACAATGAGCAGTTCTTC. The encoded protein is CSAPIALNNEQFF.